The 16 T cell receptor beta chains reported below all come from one sample, sequenced in a study of blood T cell repertoires in COVID-19. Produced via immunoSEQ multiplex PCR; TCRdb's table is partial and in-frame only. The sample lists under 150,000 clones; 70% to 80% were seen once. The sample taken for sequencing was peripheral blood. Receptor source: a man aged 55 to 70 with acute or convalescent COVID-19.

The rearrangement uses TRBV5-1 and TRBJ2-5; possible D gene TRBD1, 5 bases. The CDR3 loop spans 14 amino acids. Germline-derived CDR1 and CDR2 are SGHRS and YFSETQ. V was shortened by 0 bases and J by 5 bases, with 11 bases between the two germline ends. CDR3 residues: CASSLADSRETQYF. In nucleotides, the CDR3 is TGCGCCAGCAGCTTGGCCGACAGTCGGGAGACCCAGTACTTC.

The chain uses TRBV5-6 and TRBJ1-1; no reliable D call. V lost 4 bases to trimming and J lost 0 bases, with 25 bases between them. CDR3 length: 19 residues. Germline V lookup: CDR1 SGHDT, CDR2 YYEEEE. For the CDR3, the DNA is TGTGCCAGCAGCCCCCTGGCCCTGGCAGGAAAGACTATGAACACTGAAGCTTTCTTT. This gives the protein CASSPLALAGKTMNTEAFF. The full variable domain, in which reference TRBV5-6 and TRBJ1-1 provide the parts outside the CDR3, is DAGVTQSPTHLIKTRGQQVTLRCSPKSGHDTVSWYQQALGQGPQFIFQYYEEEERQRGNFPDRFSGHQFPNYSSELNVNALLLGDSALYLCASSPLALAGKTMNTEAFFGQGTRLTVV.

This clone has just a few counts. The chain is built from TRBV5-1 and TRBJ1-5; D uncertain. This CDR3 is 13 amino acids long. CDR1 is SGHRS, CDR2 YFSETQ, per germline. The V end lost 3 bases, the J end lost 9 bases, and 13 bases lay between the germline ends. CDR3: CASSSSIVRPQHF. The CDR3 bases are TGCGCCAGCAGCTCGAGTATTGTGAGGCCCCAGCATTTT.

This clone was seen more than once but under ten times. The CDR3 loop is CASSLALAGAYNEQFF. The CDR3 region has the DNA TGTGCCAGCAGCTTAGCACTAGCGGGGGCCTACAATGAGCAGTTCTTC. This chain joins TRBV7-2 and TRBJ2-1, with TRBD2 identical over 11 bases. V lost 0 bases, J lost 2 bases, and 0 bases stayed unmatched. From germline, CDR1 is SGHTA and CDR2 FQGNSA. There are 16 residues in the CDR3.

With regard to this clone: Within the sample, other DNA sequences also encode this same CDR3. The chain carries TRBV2 and TRBJ2-7; D is unresolved. V lost 5 bases to trimming and J lost 1 base, with 3 bases between them. There are 11 residues in the CDR3. Per germline, CDR1 SNHLY and CDR2 FYNNEI. CDR3 loop: CASSPSYEQYF. The CDR3 nucleotides are TGTGCCAGCAGTCCTTCCTACGAGCAGTACTTC.

The chain links TRBV15 to TRBJ1-2, with a tentative D call TRBD1 (6 bases). CDR1 is LNHNV, CDR2 YYDKDF, per germline (reference sequence). The CDR3 is made up of 14 amino acids. The germline V and J ends were trimmed by 2 bases and 4 bases, with 11 bases remaining between them. The CDR3 DNA follows: TGTGCCACCAGCAGACTACAGGGAGCCTATGGCTACACCTTC. Amino acid sequence: CATSRLQGAYGYTF.

The chain combines TRBV5-4 with TRBJ1-1; no reliable D call. Germline CDR1 is SGHNT and CDR2 is YYREEE (reference sequence). V was clipped by 3 bases and J by 7 bases, with 7 bases between them. This CDR3 has 11 residues. CDR3 sequence reads: CASSSSNEAFF. Here the CDR3 DNA reads TGTGCCAGCAGCTCCTCTAATGAAGCTTTCTTT.

The chain carries TRBV21-1 and TRBJ2-7; TRBD2 is taken as the D call from the table, unchecked against the DNA. TRBV21-1 is a listed pseudogene. The CDR3 covers 16 residues. The CDR3 is CASSSTTSAPSYEQYF. The CDR3 coding sequence is TGTGCCAGCAGCTCTACGACTAGCGCGCCCTCCTACGAGCAGTACTTC.

The genes are TRBV30 and TRBJ1-3, with D possibly TRBD1 on 6 matching bases. CDR3 length: 17 amino acids. Germline V gives CDR1 GTSNPN, CDR2 SVGIG (reference sequence). Trimming took 3 bases from V and 0 from J, leaving 18 bases between them. CDR3 in DNA: TGTGCCTGGAGGAAGCCGGACAGACGATACTCTGGAAACACCATATATTTT. This gives the protein CAWRKPDRRYSGNTIYF.

CDR3 bases: TGTGCCACCTCCGGGACTAGCGGAAACACAGATACGCAGTATTTT. Its translation: CATSGTSGNTDTQYF. The rearrangement uses TRBV24-1 and TRBJ2-3; the match to TRBD2 covers 11 bases. Losses at the gene ends were 9 bases for V and 2 bases for J; bases not matched to a gene: 6. The CDR3 has 15 amino acids. CDR1 KGHDR and CDR2 SFDVKD come from the germline V gene.

The chain combines TRBV30 with TRBJ1-1, with 8 bases fitting TRBD1. Germline V gene sequence: CDR1 GTSNPN, CDR2 SVGIG (reference sequence). V dropped 1 base and J dropped 7; count of bases not matched to a gene: 2. There are 12 residues in the CDR3. This CDR3 reads CAWSETGGEAFF. The CDR3 DNA reads as TGTGCCTGGAGTGAAACAGGGGGTGAAGCTTTCTTT.

The sample holds a few counts of this clone. The chain joins TRBV27 to TRBJ1-5; TRBD1 is a possible D gene (6 bases). Germline values: CDR1 MNHEY, CDR2 SMNVEV (reference sequence). V was clipped by 6 bases and J by 2 bases, with 14 bases between them. The CDR3 is made up of 15 amino acids. CDR3 region: CASRLLTGGNQPQHF. CDR3 sequence (DNA): TGTGCCAGCAGGCTATTGACAGGAGGCAATCAGCCCCAGCATTTT.

The chain combines TRBV29-1 with TRBJ2-1; 8 bases align to TRBD2. Germline CDR1 and CDR2: SQVTM and ANQGSEA. J was trimmed by 10 bases and V by 7 bases; bases with no gene match: 12. The CDR3 sequence is 13 residues long. The DNA for the CDR3 is TGCAGCGGAGAATGGACTAGCCGGGAAGAGCAGTTCTTC. This codes for CSGEWTSREEQFF.

This clone was detected once. This chain links TRBV27 with TRBJ2-1, with 9 bases fitting TRBD2. The CDR3 has 15 residues. V trimming: 5 bases; J trimming: 5 bases; junction bases outside the gene matches: 7. The germline gives CDR1 MNHEY, CDR2 SMNVEV (reference sequence). CDR3 DNA sequence: TGTGCCAGCAGTCATCCGGGACTAGCCGACAATGAGCAGTTCTTC. Protein sequence: CASSHPGLADNEQFF.

This chain uses TRBV10-3 with TRBJ2-7, with 15 bases matching TRBD2. The CDR3 has 17 residues. The germline V gene has CDR1 ENHRY and CDR2 SYGVKD. The V gene end was trimmed by 0 bases and the J gene end by 7 bases; junction bases not matched to a gene: 7. The CDR3 DNA follows: TGTGCCATCAGTGAGTCTTCTGGGGGACTAGCGGGAGGAGAGCAGTACTTC. Its translation is CAISESSGGLAGGEQYF.

The gene calls are TRBV19 and TRBJ2-7, with D possibly being TRBD2 (5 bases). The CDR3 consists of 15 residues. The germline V gene has CDR1 LNHDA and CDR2 SQIVND (reference sequence). V lost 3 bases, J lost 3 bases, and 15 bases lay in between. This chain's CDR3 is CASSIGLQPVYEQYF. The CDR3 DNA reads TGTGCCAGTAGTATTGGACTCCAACCCGTCTACGAGCAGTACTTC.